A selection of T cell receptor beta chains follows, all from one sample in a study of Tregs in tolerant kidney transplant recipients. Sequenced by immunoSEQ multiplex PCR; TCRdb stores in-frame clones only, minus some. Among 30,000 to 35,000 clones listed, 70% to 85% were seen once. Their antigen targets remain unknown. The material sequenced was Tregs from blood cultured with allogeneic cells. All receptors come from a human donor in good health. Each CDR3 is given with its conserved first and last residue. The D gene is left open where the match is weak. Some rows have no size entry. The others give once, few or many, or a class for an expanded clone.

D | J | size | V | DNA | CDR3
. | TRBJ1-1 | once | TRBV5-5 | TGTGCCAGCAGCTTCGGATCGGGGGGCGCTGAAGCTTTCTTT | CASSFGSGGAEAFF
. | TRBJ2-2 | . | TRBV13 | TGTGCCAGCAGCTTAGAAGGGGCGAGGACCGGGGAGCTGTTTTTT | CASSLEGARTGELFF
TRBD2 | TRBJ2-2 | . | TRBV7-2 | TGTGCCAGCAGCGGACTAGCGAACACCGGGGAGCTGTTTTTT | CASSGLANTGELFF
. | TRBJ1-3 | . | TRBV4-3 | TGCGCCAGCAGCCAAGATATTGGGGGACACTACTCTGGAAACACCATATATTTT | CASSQDIGGHYSGNTIYF
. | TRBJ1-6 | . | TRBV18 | TGTGCCAGCTCACCTAACAGCTTGGAGTCACCCCTCCACTTT | CASSPNSLESPLHF
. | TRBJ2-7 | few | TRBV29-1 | TGCAGCGCCATGACCGGCCCCTACGAGCAGTACTTC | CSAMTGPYEQYF
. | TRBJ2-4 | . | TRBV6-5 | TGTGCCACAGAGGTAGGACGGGCCGGGGGAAACATTCAGTACTTC | CATEVGRAGGNIQYF
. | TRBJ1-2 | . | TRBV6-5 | TGTGCCAGCAGTCGTCTGGACTATGGCTACACCTTC | CASSRLDYGYTF
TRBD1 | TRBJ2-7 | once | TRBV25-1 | TGTGCCAGCAGTTCCTTAGGGACAGGAGCTTACGAGCAGTACTTC | CASSSLGTGAYEQYF
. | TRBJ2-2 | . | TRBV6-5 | TGTGCCAGCAGAAACAGGGTTCCCGGGGAGCTGTTTTTT | CASRNRVPGELFF
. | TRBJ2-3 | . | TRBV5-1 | TGCGCCAGCAGCTTGGCTCTCAAGGGTAGCACAGATACGCAGTATTTT | CASSLALKGSTDTQYF
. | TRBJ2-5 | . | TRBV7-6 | TGTGCCAGCTCTTTAGCGCGGCAAGAGACCCAGTACTTC | CASSLARQETQYF
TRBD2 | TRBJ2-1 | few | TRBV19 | TGTGCCAGTAGTACCCTAAGCGGGGGGTTCTACAATGAGCAGTTCTTC | CASSTLSGGFYNEQFF
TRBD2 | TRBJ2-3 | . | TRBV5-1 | TGCGCCAGCAGCTTACTAGCGGGGGGGCCTGTCACAGATACGCAGTATTTT | CASSLLAGGPVTDTQYF
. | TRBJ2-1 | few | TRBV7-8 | TGTGCCAGCAGCTTATTCAGCGGTACTGAGCAGTTCTTC | CASSLFSGTEQFF
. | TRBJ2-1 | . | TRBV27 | TGTGCCAGCAGTTTACAGGGGGGGCTCCCCTACAATGAGCAGTTCTTC | CASSLQGGLPYNEQFF
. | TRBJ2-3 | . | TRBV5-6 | TGTGCCAGCAGTGGGAGTGGCGATACGCAGTATTTT | CASSGSGDTQYF
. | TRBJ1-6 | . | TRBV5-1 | TGCGCCAGCAGCTTGCAGGGAGTCAGTTCACCCCTCCACTTT | CASSLQGVSSPLHF